This T cell receptor (beta chain) is drawn from a study of identical twins. This clonotype was recorded a few times. TCRdb used MiXCR to reprocess the 5' RACE reads, holding one entry per CDR3 protein. The table includes approximately 590,000 distinct CDR3 sequences, nearly 10% detected once. CDR3 length: 11 residues. The V gene lost 3 bases and the J gene lost 14 bases, with 11 bases spanning the gap. Germline-derived CDR1 and CDR2 are MGHRA and YSYEKL. Another study also made use of these data, one on yellow fever vaccine responses in identical twins.

This chain joins TRBV4-1 and TRBJ2-1; TRBD1 is a possible D gene (5 bases). The sequence came from a woman aged 18-29 years in good health. Material: PBMCs. CDR3: CASSQATVEFF. CDR3 DNA sequence: TGCGCCAGCAGCCAGGCGACAGTTGAGTTCTTC.